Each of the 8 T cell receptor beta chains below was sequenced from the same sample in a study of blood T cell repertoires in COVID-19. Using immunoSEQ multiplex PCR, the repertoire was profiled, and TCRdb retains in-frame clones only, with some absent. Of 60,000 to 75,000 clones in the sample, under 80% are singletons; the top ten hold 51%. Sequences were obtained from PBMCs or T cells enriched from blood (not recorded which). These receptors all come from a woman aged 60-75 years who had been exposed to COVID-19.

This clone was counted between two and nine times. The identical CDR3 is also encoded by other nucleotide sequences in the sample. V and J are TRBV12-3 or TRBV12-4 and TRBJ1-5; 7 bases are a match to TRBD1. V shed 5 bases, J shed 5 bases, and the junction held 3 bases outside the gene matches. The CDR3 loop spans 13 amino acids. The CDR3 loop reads CASSRQGDQPQHF. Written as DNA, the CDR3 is TGTGCCAGCAGTCGACAGGGAGATCAGCCCCAGCATTTT.

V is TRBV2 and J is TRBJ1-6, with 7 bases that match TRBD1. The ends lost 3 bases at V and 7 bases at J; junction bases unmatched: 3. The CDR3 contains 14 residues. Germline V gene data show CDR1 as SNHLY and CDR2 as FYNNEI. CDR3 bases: TGTGCCAGCAGTGAGGGGACAGCGAATTCACCCCTCCACTTT. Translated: CASSEGTANSPLHF.

DNA of the CDR3: TGTGCCAGCAGCTCCGGAGCGGGAGGCGTAGATACGCAGTATTTT. The encoded protein is CASSSGAGGVDTQYF. The chain employs TRBV7-6 and TRBJ2-3, with TRBD2 matching over 9 bases. Germline CDR1 reads SGHVS; CDR2 reads FNYEAQ. This CDR3 contains 15 residues. V lost 4 bases to trimming and J lost 5 bases; unmatched junction nucleotides: 7.

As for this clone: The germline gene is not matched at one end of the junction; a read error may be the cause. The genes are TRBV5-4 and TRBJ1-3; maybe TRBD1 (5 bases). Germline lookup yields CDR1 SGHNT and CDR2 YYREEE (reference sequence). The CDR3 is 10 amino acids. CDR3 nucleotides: TGTGCCAGCAGCTTGAGCCAGGGCGGTTTT. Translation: CASSLSQGGF.

CDR3 coding DNA: TGTGCCAGCAGGGCCAGGGGACTAGCGGGAGGCAAGACCTACGAGCAGTACTTC. Translated, it gives CASRARGLAGGKTYEQYF. This rearrangement joins TRBV7-2 to TRBJ2-7; 15 nucleotides line up with TRBD2. Germline CDR1 SGHTA, CDR2 FQGNSA. This CDR3 spans 18 amino acids. The trim removed 6 bases at V and 2 bases at J, leaving 11 bases unmatched.

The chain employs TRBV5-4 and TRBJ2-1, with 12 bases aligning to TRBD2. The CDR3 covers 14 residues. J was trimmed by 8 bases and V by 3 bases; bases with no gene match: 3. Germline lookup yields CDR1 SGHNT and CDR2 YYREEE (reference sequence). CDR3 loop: CASSSGLAGDEQFF. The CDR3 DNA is TGTGCCAGCAGCTCGGGACTAGCGGGCGATGAGCAGTTCTTC.

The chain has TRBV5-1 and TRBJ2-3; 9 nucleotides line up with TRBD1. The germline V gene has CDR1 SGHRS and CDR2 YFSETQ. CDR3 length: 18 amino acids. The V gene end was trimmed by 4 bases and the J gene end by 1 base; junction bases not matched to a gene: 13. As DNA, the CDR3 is TGCGCCAGCAGCCCTGGGACAGGGTCGAGGCTGGGCACAGATACGCAGTATTTT. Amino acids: CASSPGTGSRLGTDTQYF.

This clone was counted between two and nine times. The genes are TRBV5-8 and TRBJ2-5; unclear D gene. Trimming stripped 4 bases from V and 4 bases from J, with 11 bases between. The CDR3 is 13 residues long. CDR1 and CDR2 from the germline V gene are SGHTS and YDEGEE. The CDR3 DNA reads TGTGCCAGCAGCCCTGATCCCGGAGAGACCCAGTACTTC. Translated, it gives CASSPDPGETQYF.